This TCR beta chain derives from a study of T cell repertoires in cytomegalovirus infection. Points from the study as a whole: Dominating the ex vivo response were TCR beta clonotypes that were CMV-specific and HLA-C-restricted.

TCRdb analysed the reads with MiXCR anew, one entry per CDR3 protein. The sample lists approximately 990,000 distinct CDR3 sequences; around 32% were seen once. A word on this clonotype: What it binds is not known.

This TCR was recovered from a human donor in good health (CMV status not recorded). Some clones in this sample may be carry-over from other donors' samples. The material was cultured CD8+ T cells from PBMCs, obtained from culture after CMV antigen stimulation.

The CDR3 loop is CSVVGLRGTGYGEAFF. The CDR3 nucleotides read TGCAGCGTTGTGGGGTTGCGTGGGACAGGGTATGGTGAAGCTTTCTTT. The chain combines TRBV29-1 with TRBJ1-1, with 9 bases that match TRBD1. The CDR3 totals 16 residues. V shed 4 bases, J shed 7 bases, and the junction held 16 bases outside the gene matches. Germline V gives CDR1 SQVTM, CDR2 ANQGSEA.